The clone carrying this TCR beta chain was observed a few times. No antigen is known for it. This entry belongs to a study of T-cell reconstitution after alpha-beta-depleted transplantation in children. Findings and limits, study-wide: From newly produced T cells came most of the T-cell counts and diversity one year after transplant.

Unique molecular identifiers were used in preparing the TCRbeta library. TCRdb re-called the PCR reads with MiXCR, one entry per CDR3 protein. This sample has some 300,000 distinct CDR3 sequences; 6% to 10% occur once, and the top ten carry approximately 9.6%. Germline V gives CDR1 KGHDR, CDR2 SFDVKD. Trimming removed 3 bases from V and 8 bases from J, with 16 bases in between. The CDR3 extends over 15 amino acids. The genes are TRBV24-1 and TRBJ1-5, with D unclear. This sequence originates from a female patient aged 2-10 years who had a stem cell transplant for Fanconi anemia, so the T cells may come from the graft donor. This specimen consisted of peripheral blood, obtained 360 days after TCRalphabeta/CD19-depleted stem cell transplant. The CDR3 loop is CATSDPILRWEPQHF. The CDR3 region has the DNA TGTGCCACCAGTGATCCAATTTTACGGTGGGAGCCCCAGCATTTT.